A selection of T cell receptor beta chains follows, all from one sample in a study of glioma-infiltrating T cells after dendritic cell vaccination. Here immunoSEQ multiplex PCR was the method, and the copy in TCRdb shows in-frame clones only, minus some. The sample comprises about 99,000 clones, less than 90% of which are singletons, and about 5.5% rests with the top ten. Sequences were derived from blood, sampled after dendritic cell vaccination. The source is a human donor with glioblastoma. Each CDR3 is given with its conserved first and last residue. A D gene is named only where the DNA matches it firmly. Not every row has a clone size; where given, it reads once, few, many or a size class.

D,size,V,J,CDR3,DNA
TRBD1,once,TRBV6-1,TRBJ1-2,CASVRDRGIGGYTF,TGTGCCAGCGTCCGGGACAGGGGTATTGGAGGCTACACCTTC
TRBD1,NA,TRBV5-6,TRBJ2-2,CASRTGGVGTGELFF,TGTGCCAGCAGGACAGGGGGCGTTGGAACCGGGGAGCTGTTTTTT
TRBD1,NA,TRBV5-6,TRBJ1-2,CASSPDRGYGYTF,TGTGCCAGCAGTCCCGACAGGGGCTATGGCTACACCTTC
NA,once,TRBV2,TRBJ1-2,CASSRWGGSNYGYTF,TGTGCCAGCAGTCGGTGGGGGGGGTCTAACTATGGCTACACCTTC
TRBD2,NA,TRBV11-2,TRBJ2-2,CASSLRLAGDTGELFF,TGTGCCAGCAGCTTAAGGCTAGCGGGAGACACCGGGGAGCTGTTTTTT
TRBD1,NA,TRBV5-1,TRBJ2-3,CASSGQEITDTQYF,TGCGCCAGCAGCGGACAGGAGATCACAGATACGCAGTATTTT
NA,NA,TRBV10-1,TRBJ1-1,CASQGAGWTEAFF,TGCGCCTCCCAAGGGGCAGGGTGGACTGAAGCTTTCTTT
TRBD1,NA,TRBV6-5,TRBJ1-5,CASSLTGVHQPQHF,TGTGCCAGCAGCCTGACAGGGGTGCATCAGCCCCAGCATTTT
TRBD1,NA,TRBV10-1,TRBJ2-7,CASSPNPGQSSYEQYF,TGCGCCAGCAGCCCTAATCCGGGACAGAGCTCCTACGAGCAGTACTTC
NA,NA,TRBV5-1,TRBJ1-6,CASSLIIEGGKSPLHF,TGCGCCAGCAGCTTGATCATCGAGGGAGGGAAATCACCCCTCCACTTT
TRBD2,NA,TRBV5-1,TRBJ2-3,CASSYGTSGRGTDTQYF,TGCGCCAGCAGCTACGGAACTAGCGGGCGGGGCACAGATACGCAGTATTTT
NA,NA,TRBV30,TRBJ2-7,CAWSVWRERYEQYF,TGTGCCTGGAGTGTGTGGAGAGAGAGATACGAGCAGTACTTC
NA,NA,TRBV29-1,TRBJ1-1,CSVRQGSSDTEAFF,TGCAGCGTCCGTCAGGGCAGCTCGGATACTGAAGCTTTCTTT
TRBD1,NA,TRBV4-1,TRBJ2-7,CASSGKTGDSYEQYF,TGCGCCAGCAGCGGAAAGACAGGGGACTCCTACGAGCAGTACTTC
TRBD1,few,TRBV7-9,TRBJ1-1,CASSSRTGVNTEAFF,TGTGCCAGCAGCTCCAGGACAGGCGTAAACACTGAAGCTTTCTTT
NA,NA,TRBV25-1,TRBJ2-7,CASSEYDEQYF,TGTGCCAGCAGTGAATACGACGAGCAGTACTTC
TRBD1,NA,TRBV5-1,TRBJ2-5,CASSLIDRDQETQYF,TGCGCCAGCAGCTTGATTGACAGGGATCAAGAGACCCAGTACTTC
NA,NA,TRBV5-1,TRBJ1-2,CASSSAETDYGYTF,TGCGCCAGCAGCTCCGCGGAGACCGACTATGGCTACACCTTC
NA,NA,TRBV5-1,TRBJ1-1,CASSFDRLIMNTEAFF,TGCGCCAGCAGCTTTGACAGGTTAATTATGAACACTGAAGCTTTCTTT
NA,NA,TRBV29-1,TRBJ2-7,CSVKTDLSSYEQYF,TGCAGCGTAAAGACAGATTTAAGCTCCTACGAGCAGTACTTC
TRBD2,NA,TRBV15,TRBJ2-3,CATSRLTSGRASTQYF,TGTGCCACCAGCAGACTGACTAGCGGGAGGGCCAGTACGCAGTATTTT
TRBD1,NA,TRBV5-1,TRBJ2-3,CASSLAGTGGGDTQYF,TGCGCCAGCAGCTTGGCAGGGACAGGGGGGGGAGATACGCAGTATTTT
TRBD1,NA,TRBV5-1,TRBJ1-1,CASSLGTGEAFF,TGCGCCAGCAGCTTGGGGACAGGGGAAGCTTTCTTT
NA,NA,TRBV18,TRBJ1-2,CASSPGVTGDGYTF,TGTGCCAGCTCACCGGGTGTGACTGGCGATGGCTACACCTTC
NA,few,TRBV29-1,TRBJ2-7,CSVEAGPNYEQYF,TGCAGCGTTGAAGCAGGCCCGAACTACGAGCAGTACTTC
NA,NA,TRBV9,TRBJ1-2,CASSTRSSRGRGGYTF,TGTGCCAGCAGCACACGTTCTTCCCGCGGGCGGGGTGGCTACACCTTC
TRBD2,NA,TRBV11-2,TRBJ2-4,CASSLGGLKPGDIQYF,TGTGCCAGCAGCTTAGGGGGACTAAAACCGGGAGACATTCAGTACTTC
TRBD1,NA,TRBV6-5,TRBJ2-1,CAVQSGTGVPNEQFF,TGTGCCGTCCAATCCGGGACAGGGGTTCCCAATGAGCAGTTCTTC
NA,few,TRBV7-9,TRBJ1-1,CASSLVGGRTEAFF,TGTGCCAGCAGCTTAGTGGGGGGTCGGACTGAAGCTTTCTTT